This TCR beta chain was found in a study of CD8 T cells in ankylosing spondylitis (dated by TCRdb to between 2016 and 2019). About the study as a whole: The study profiled T cell receptor beta repertoires in healthy donors and ankylosing spondylitis patients to find disease-linked TCR variants. The full study cohort comprised some 27 ankylosing spondylitis patients and 85 to 120 healthy donors. Samples of peripheral blood were taken, and for ankylosing spondylitis patients, synovial fluid was collected as well.

Trimming removed 5 bases from V and 0 bases from J, leaving 13 bases between the germline ends. From the cysteine through the phenylalanine, the CDR3 covers 15 amino acids. Just the 45-base CDR3 DNA is kept, in frame starting at base 1. CDR1 SNHLY and CDR2 FYNNEI are derived from the germline V gene. Comments on this clonotype: Its antigen is unknown. Base qualities are not provided; no much larger clone lies one nucleotide away.

What the research found in general, with its limitations: Some motif variants were previously reported in synovial fluid and blood of reactive arthritis patients, suggesting common disease-initiation mechanisms. The disease-linked clones had a CD8+ phenotype and were found at relatively low frequencies in peripheral blood. Blood from ankylosing spondylitis patients appeared to be characterized by a TCR beta motif composed of about 8 highly homologous amino acid variants. The disease-linked clones were reported to be significantly enriched in matched synovial fluid samples from ankylosing spondylitis patients.

This sample was sequenced with an Illumina HiSeq 2500. TCR beta libraries were prepared by quantitative 5'-RACE with molecular barcodes. As for the authors' bioinformatics: Disease-linked TCR variants were identified with a new computational method built on a probabilistic model of VDJ rearrangement. Using fastp trimming at Q25 and MiXCR clonotype assembly, TCRdb reanalyzed the public sequencing data and kept in-frame beta chains. Rows are unified per CDR3 protein, each entry keeping the most common DNA and genes. Here the V and J calls rest on TCRdb's processing, not on the authors' analysis. Across this sample there are about 200,000 distinct CDR3 sequences, with roughly 13% seen only once. The ten most abundant clones make up approximately 15% of the sample.

This chain is built from TRBV2 and TRBJ2-5; perhaps TRBD2 is the D gene, with 6 bases matching. Source material: blood, either unsorted or a sorted T cell fraction (not recorded which). The TCR originated in a male donor with ankylosing spondylitis or in good health (not recorded which). The sequenced DNA is TGTGCCAGCAGTTACTCCGGGACTTACCAAGAGACCCAGTACTTC. It codes for CASSYSGTYQETQYF. Outside the CDR3, residues come from the reference TRBV2 and TRBJ2-5 proteins, so the full variable domain is: EPEVTQTPSHQVTQMGQEVILRCVPISNHLYFYWYRQILGQKVEFLVSFYNNEISEKSEIFDDQFSVERPDGSNFTLKIRSTKLEDSAMYFCASSYSGTYQETQYFGPGTRLLVL.